The 21 T cell receptor beta chains listed next were all sequenced from one sample in a study of blood T cell repertoires in COVID-19. TCRdb keeps only in-frame clones here, not all; method: immunoSEQ multiplex PCR. This sample has about 350,000 clones; roughly 90% occur once, and the top ten carry about 6.7%. Input material: peripheral blood. Every receptor here comes from a woman in her 70s with COVID-19, enrolled during active disease.

This clone appeared a few times. This chain links TRBV4-3 with TRBJ2-7, with a weak D call TRBD2 (6 bases). The ends were cut back, 0 bases at V and 2 bases at J, with 14 bases in the middle. The CDR3 extends over 16 amino acids. Germline CDR1 and CDR2: LGHNA and YSLEER. In nucleotides, the CDR3 is TGCGCCAGCAGCCAAGAGTCGCGAGCGGGCACCTACGAGCAGTACTTC. Protein: CASSQESRAGTYEQYF.

The chain has TRBV4-1 and TRBJ2-5; 9 nucleotides line up with TRBD1. The CDR3 sequence is 17 residues long. Unmatched junction bases numbered 7, after V lost 1 base and J lost 1 base. CDR1 is MGHRA, CDR2 YSYEKL, per germline. DNA for the CDR3: TGCGCCAGCAGCCAAGGAGTCCCGGGACAGGGCCAAGAGACCCAGTACTTC. It is translated as CASSQGVPGQGQETQYF.

The genes are TRBV2 and TRBJ1-1; a weak D match, TRBD1 (5 bases). Trimming took 1 base from V and 6 from J, leaving 15 bases between them. This CDR3 is built from 15 residues. Germline CDR1 is SNHLY and CDR2 is FYNNEI. The CDR3 DNA sequence: TGTGCCAGCAGTGAAGTGGGGCCTCGAGGCTCTGAAGCTTTCTTT. Its translation: CASSEVGPRGSEAFF.

The V and J genes are TRBV7-2 and TRBJ1-5, with D possibly matching TRBD1 (5 bases). This CDR3 has 15 residues. Germline assignment: CDR1 SGHTA and CDR2 FQGNSA. The V gene lost 1 base and the J gene lost 4 bases, with 11 bases spanning the gap. The CDR3 sequence is CASSLDGGGNQPQHF. Here the CDR3 DNA reads TGTGCCAGCAGCTTAGACGGGGGTGGGAATCAGCCCCAGCATTTT.

The chain carries TRBV27 and TRBJ2-5; 8 bases fit TRBD2. CDR1 is MNHEY and CDR2 is SMNVEV in the germline V gene (reference sequence). Trimming cost V 5 bases and J 4 bases; bases outside gene matches: 9. CDR3 size: 15 residues. CDR3 loop: CASSPIAGYPETQYF. CDR3 coding DNA: TGTGCCAGCAGTCCAATAGCGGGGTACCCAGAGACCCAGTACTTC.

The V call is TRBV2, the J call TRBJ1-5; D not resolved. Deletions cut 1 base from V and 0 bases from J, with 7 bases between. In germline, CDR1 is SNHLY, CDR2 FYNNEI. CDR3 length: 15 amino acids. CDR3 sequence (DNA): TGTGCCAGCAGTGAAGGAATCTATAGCAATCAGCCCCAGCATTTT. This encodes CASSEGIYSNQPQHF. The variable domain in full, completed from reference TRBV2 and TRBJ1-5, reads EPEVTQTPSHQVTQMGQEVILRCVPISNHLYFYWYRQILGQKVEFLVSFYNNEISEKSEIFDDQFSVERPDGSNFTLKIRSTKLEDSAMYFCASSEGIYSNQPQHFGDGTRLSIL.

The rearrangement joins TRBV5-6 to TRBJ1-1; no definite D call. The ends were cut back, 3 bases at V and 1 base at J, with 19 bases in the middle. This CDR3 spans 17 amino acids. CDR1 is SGHDT, CDR2 YYEEEE, per germline. The CDR3 nucleotides are TGTGCCAGCAGCTACCGAGGCTCCGCGCTAAGGAACACTGAAGCTTTCTTT. Translating gives CASSYRGSALRNTEAFF.

The chain carries TRBV6-5 and TRBJ2-7, with a tentative D call TRBD2 (6 bases). Trimming pared 10 bases from V and 0 bases from J, leaving 13 bases between. Germline CDR1 and CDR2: MNHEY and SVGAGI. The CDR3 has 13 residues. The CDR3 protein is CAIGDWSSYEQYF. The CDR3 nucleotides read TGTGCCATTGGGGACTGGAGCTCCTACGAGCAGTACTTC.

The chain combines TRBV24-1 with TRBJ2-1; 8 nucleotides line up with TRBD2. This CDR3 has 13 residues. Germline assignment: CDR1 KGHDR and CDR2 SFDVKD. J gave up 7 bases and V 7 bases, and 5 bases lay outside the gene matches. The CDR3 reads CATRTSGGNEQFF. In nucleotides, the CDR3 is TGTGCCACCAGGACGAGCGGGGGAAATGAGCAGTTCTTC.

The chain links TRBV7-9 to TRBJ2-1; 7 nucleotides match TRBD2. Trimming at V came to 1 base and at J to 6 bases, leaving 3 bases not matched to a gene. This CDR3 has 14 residues. CDR1 and CDR2 (germline): SEHNR, FQNEAQ (reference sequence). As DNA, the CDR3 is TGTGCCAGCAGCTTAGTACTAGCGCGCAATGAGCAGTTCTTC. Protein: CASSLVLARNEQFF.

The rearrangement uses TRBV27 and TRBJ1-2; TRBD1 matches 8 bases. The germline CDR1 and CDR2 sequences are MNHEY and SMNVEV (reference sequence). The CDR3 length is 15 residues. Germline trimming cut 5 bases from V and 5 bases from J; bases unmatched to any gene: 10. CDR3 protein: CASSGRTGWGYGYTF. The CDR3 coding sequence is TGTGCCAGCAGTGGGCGGACAGGGTGGGGGTATGGCTACACCTTC.

V usage is TRBV2 and J usage is TRBJ2-1; D gene ambiguous. This CDR3 has 11 amino acids. Per germline, CDR1 SNHLY and CDR2 FYNNEI. Trimming removed 5 bases at V and 4 bases at J, with 3 bases between. In nucleotides, the CDR3 is TGTGCCAGCAGTCAGTACAATGAGCAGTTCTTC. It is translated as CASSQYNEQFF.

The V gene is TRBV27, the J gene TRBJ1-5, with D tentatively TRBD1 (5 bases). V lost 3 bases to trimming and J lost 2 bases, with 11 bases between them. This CDR3 comprises 15 residues. Germline values: CDR1 MNHEY, CDR2 SMNVEV (reference sequence). The CDR3 region is CASSFRRDGNQPQHF. CDR3 bases: TGTGCCAGCAGTTTCAGGAGGGACGGCAATCAGCCCCAGCATTTT.

The V call is TRBV4-1, the J call TRBJ1-2; D ambiguous. V shed 1 base and J shed 3 bases, with 15 bases lying between them. The CDR3 runs to 16 residues. The germline CDR1 and CDR2 sequences are MGHRA and YSYEKL. CDR3 nucleotides: TGCGCCAGCAGCCAAGTCTCGGGGTGGGGAGACTATGGCTACACCTTC. It specifies CASSQVSGWGDYGYTF.

The chain employs TRBV27 and TRBJ2-3; 10 bases align to TRBD2. Germline assignment: CDR1 MNHEY and CDR2 SMNVEV (reference sequence). Losses at the gene ends were 3 bases for V and 6 bases for J; bases not matched to a gene: 12. This CDR3 has 17 residues. The CDR3 DNA reads TGTGCCAGCAGTTTCCTCCTAAGCGGGGGGGCTGATGATACGCAGTATTTT. It yields the protein CASSFLLSGGADDTQYF.

V is TRBV7-8 and J is TRBJ1-6; 7 bases agree with TRBD1. Losses at the gene ends were 1 base for V and 7 bases for J; bases not matched to a gene: 4. This CDR3 is built from 15 residues. Germline CDR1 SGHVS, CDR2 FQNEAQ. This CDR3 reads CASSLGQGQNSPLHF. The CDR3 DNA reads as TGTGCCAGCAGCTTAGGACAGGGACAGAATTCACCCCTCCACTTT.

The rearrangement uses TRBV29-1 and TRBJ1-2; TRBD1 is a possible D gene (5 bases). The CDR3 runs 13 residues. V was trimmed by 2 bases and J by 4 bases, leaving 11 bases between them. Germline-derived CDR1 and CDR2 are SQVTM and ANQGSEA. In DNA form, the CDR3 reads TGCAGCGTTGAACCCCAGGGCCCCTATGGCTACACCTTC. Amino acid sequence: CSVEPQGPYGYTF.

V gene TRBV5-1 combines with J gene TRBJ2-3, with TRBD2 identical over 9 bases. The V gene's germline CDR1 is SGHRS and CDR2 YFSETQ. V lost 3 bases, J lost 1 base, and 6 bases stayed unmatched. CDR3 length: 16 amino acids. The CDR3 DNA sequence: TGCGCCAGCAGCTCAGGACCTAGCGGGGGCACAGATACGCAGTATTTT. It yields the protein CASSSGPSGGTDTQYF.

The chain employs TRBV5-4 and TRBJ2-3, with a tentative D call TRBD1 (6 bases). The germline V gene encodes CDR1 SGHNT and CDR2 YYREEE (reference sequence). The CDR3 consists of 12 residues. V lost 4 bases and J 8 bases, leaving 11 bases between the germline ends. The CDR3 loop reads CASSEQGATQYF. CDR3 in DNA: TGTGCCAGCAGCGAACAGGGTGCTACGCAGTATTTT.

V is TRBV5-6 and J is TRBJ1-2; 10 nucleotides match TRBD1. Germline V gene sequence: CDR1 SGHDT, CDR2 YYEEEE. J was trimmed by 8 bases and V by 0 bases; bases with no gene match: 7. The CDR3 runs 15 residues. The CDR3 loop reads CASSLEGTGVFGYTF. CDR3 nucleotides: TGTGCCAGCAGCTTGGAAGGGACAGGGGTCTTCGGCTACACCTTC.

The chain recombines TRBV19 with TRBJ2-4; a weak D match, TRBD2 (7 bases). The CDR3 is made up of 14 amino acids. Germline V gives CDR1 LNHDA, CDR2 SQIVND (reference sequence). V dropped 6 bases and J dropped 5 bases, with 14 bases sitting between them. The CDR3 loop reads CASRGGAWENIQYF. CDR3 coding DNA: TGTGCCAGTAGAGGGGGGGCATGGGAAAACATTCAGTACTTC.